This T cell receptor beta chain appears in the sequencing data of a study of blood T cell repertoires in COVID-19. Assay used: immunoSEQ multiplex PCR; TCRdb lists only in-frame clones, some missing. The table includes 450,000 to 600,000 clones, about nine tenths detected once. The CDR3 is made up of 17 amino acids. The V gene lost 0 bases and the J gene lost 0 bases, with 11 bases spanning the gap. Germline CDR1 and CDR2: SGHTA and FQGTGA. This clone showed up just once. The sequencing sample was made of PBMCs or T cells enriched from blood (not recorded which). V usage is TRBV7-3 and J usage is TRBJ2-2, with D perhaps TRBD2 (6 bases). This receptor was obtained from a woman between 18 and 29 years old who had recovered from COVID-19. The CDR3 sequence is CASSLTPGGANTGELFF. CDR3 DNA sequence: TGTGCCAGCAGCTTAACCCCCGGCGGGGCGAACACCGGGGAGCTGTTTTTT.